This T cell receptor (beta chain) appears in the sequencing data of a study of blood T cells in healthy people across ages. Study conclusions and caveats: Estimated diversity across one million T cells was deemed an underestimate.

Using a J-beta primer mix together with a sample-barcoded 5' primer, a second PCR was run for about 7 to 12 cycles. From the 5' RACE reads, TCRdb called clonotypes with MiXCR, one entry per CDR3 protein. The table records about 570,000 distinct CDR3 sequences, 27% of them present only once. The V gene's germline CDR1 is SGHRS and CDR2 YFSETQ. This CDR3 comprises 15 residues. The sample holds a few counts of this clonotype. The antigen is not known. A read error may produce the germline difference seen at one junction end. The sample was blood. This rearrangement joins TRBV5-1 to TRBJ1-2; TRBD1 might be the D (6 bases). This TCR derives from a woman in her 70s in good health. Here the CDR3 DNA reads TGCGCCGGCAGCACCCCGGACAGCTTCGCCTATGGCTACACCTTC. This translates into CAGSTPDSFAYGYTF.